Below, 13 T cell receptor beta chains from the same sample are listed, as sequenced in a study of Tregs in tolerant kidney transplant recipients. Related graft donors supplied nonmyeloablative bone marrow transplants, and mixed chimerism was transient. The repertoire was sequenced with immunoSEQ multiplex PCR; TCRdb's copy has only in-frame clones and lacks some. The table lists more than 70,000 clones, about 91% of them singletons. This sample comprised CD4+ T cells from blood (PBMCs), obtained 24 months after the transplant. All receptors derive from a human patient who received a combined kidney and bone marrow transplant. Some of these T cells may belong to the graft donor.

This clone showed up just once. This chain connects TRBV18 to TRBJ2-5; TRBD2 might be the D (5 bases). Trimming shortened V by 5 bases and J by 5 bases, and 15 bases separated the two germline ends. Germline CDR1 reads KGHSH; CDR2 reads LQKENI. This CDR3 region has 14 residues. CDR3 amino acids: CASSSEQTGETQYF. In nucleotides, the CDR3 is TGTGCCAGCTCATCAGAACAGACGGGGGAGACCCAGTACTTC.

The chain has TRBV21-1 and TRBJ1-1; the DNA was not used to check the table's D call, TRBD1. TRBV21-1 is tagged as a pseudogene. This CDR3 has 16 amino acids. CDR3 bases: TGTGCCAGCAGCAAATTTCAGGGGAACGGAGGAACTGAAGCTTTCTTT. Translated: CASSKFQGNGGTEAFF.

The rearrangement links TRBV4-3 to TRBJ1-2; 11 nucleotides align to TRBD1. The germline gives CDR1 LGHNA, CDR2 YSLEER. The CDR3 is 18 amino acids. The V segment lost 2 bases and the J segment 9 bases; nucleotides outside the gene matches: 17. The chain's CDR3 is CASSQFGQGALYLLSYTF. In DNA form, the CDR3 reads TGCGCCAGCAGCCAATTCGGACAGGGGGCATTATACTTGTTGAGCTACACCTTC.

This chain connects TRBV10-3 to TRBJ2-7; 10 nucleotides match TRBD2. CDR1 is ENHRY, CDR2 SYGVKD, per germline. V lost 4 bases to trimming and J lost 3 bases; unmatched junction nucleotides: 12. The CDR3 has 17 amino acids. This CDR3 is CAISAMPGTSANYEQYF. The CDR3 region has the DNA TGTGCCATCAGTGCGATGCCCGGGACTAGCGCCAACTACGAGCAGTACTTC.

V is TRBV7-8 and J is TRBJ1-2; no clear D. V was shortened by 0 bases and J by 1 base, with 6 bases between the two germline ends. The CDR3 runs to 14 residues. Germline V gene sequence: CDR1 SGHVS, CDR2 FQNEAQ. CDR3 loop: CASSLAQINYGYTF. CDR3 sequence (DNA): TGTGCCAGCAGCTTAGCCCAAATTAACTATGGCTACACCTTC.

The CDR3 region has the DNA TGTGCCAGTACCCCTAGCGGGAGAAGGTACAATGAGCAGTTCTTC. This codes for CASTPSGRRYNEQFF. The chain couples TRBV19 to TRBJ2-1; TRBD2 aligns across 10 bases. Germline CDR1 is LNHDA and CDR2 is SQIVND (reference sequence). The junction had 7 bases not matched to a gene; V was cut back by 7 bases and J by 4 bases. This CDR3 comprises 15 residues.

The chain has TRBV19 and TRBJ1-4; 8 bases are a match to TRBD1. Germline-derived CDR1 and CDR2 are LNHDA and SQIVND (reference sequence). V gave up 3 bases and J gave up 10 bases; unmatched junction bases: 16. The CDR3 covers 17 residues. The CDR3 region is CASSIGSRGTGGGKLFF. In DNA, the CDR3 is TGTGCCAGTAGTATTGGGTCCCGAGGGACAGGTGGGGGAAAACTGTTTTTT.

The genes are TRBV29-1 and TRBJ1-2; TRBD1 aligns across 7 bases. Germline CDR1 and CDR2: SQVTM and ANQGSEA. V shed 6 bases and J 5 bases; nucleotides not matched to a gene: 9. The length of the CDR3 is 13 residues. The CDR3 loop is CSVNRGLTYGYTF. The CDR3 DNA follows: TGCAGCGTAAACAGGGGCCTAACTTATGGCTACACCTTC.

The chain carries TRBV2 and TRBJ2-1, with 7 bases lining up with TRBD1. The germline gives CDR1 SNHLY, CDR2 FYNNEI. V was pared by 6 bases and J by 2 bases, with 7 bases of the junction left unmatched. This CDR3 spans 15 amino acids. The DNA for the CDR3 is TGTGCCAGCAGGAACACAGGGGAAGCCTACAATGAGCAGTTCTTC. Protein product: CASRNTGEAYNEQFF.

The genes are TRBV25-1 and TRBJ1-2; possible D gene TRBD1, 6 bases. Trimming removed 4 bases from V and 4 bases from J, with 10 bases in between. The germline CDR1 and CDR2 sequences are MGHDK and SYGVNS. The CDR3 has 13 amino acids. The chain's CDR3 is CASSGTGSYGYTF. The DNA for the CDR3 is TGTGCCAGCAGTGGAACAGGGAGCTATGGCTACACCTTC.

The V gene is TRBV6-5, the J gene TRBJ2-5; no firm D call. V was clipped by 5 bases and J by 7 bases, with 8 bases between them. The CDR3 is 11 residues long. The germline V gene encodes CDR1 MNHEY and CDR2 SVGAGI. The CDR3 bases are TGTGCCAGCAGTAATCGAGGGACCCAGTACTTC. Translating it yields CASSNRGTQYF.

The rearrangement links TRBV4-2 to TRBJ1-2; TRBD1 is a possible D gene (6 bases). This CDR3 comprises 15 residues. Trimming removed 0 bases from V and 4 bases from J, with 12 bases in between. Germline V gene data show CDR1 as LGHNA and CDR2 as YNFKEQ. The DNA for the CDR3 is TGTGCCAGCAGCCAAGACCGGGAGGGGGGCTATGGCTACACCTTC. It specifies CASSQDREGGYGYTF.

CDR3: CASRGTGKDQPQHF. CDR3 DNA: TGTGCCAGCAGGGGGACAGGGAAGGATCAGCCCCAGCATTTT. This rearrangement joins TRBV2 to TRBJ1-5; 9 bases map to TRBD1. This CDR3 comprises 14 residues. Germline CDR1 SNHLY, CDR2 FYNNEI. Trimming took 6 bases from V and 5 from J; bases not matched to a gene: 5. Full variable domain (missing parts from reference TRBV2 and TRBJ1-5): EPEVTQTPSHQVTQMGQEVILRCVPISNHLYFYWYRQILGQKVEFLVSFYNNEISEKSEIFDDQFSVERPDGSNFTLKIRSTKLEDSAMYFCASRGTGKDQPQHFGDGTRLSIL.